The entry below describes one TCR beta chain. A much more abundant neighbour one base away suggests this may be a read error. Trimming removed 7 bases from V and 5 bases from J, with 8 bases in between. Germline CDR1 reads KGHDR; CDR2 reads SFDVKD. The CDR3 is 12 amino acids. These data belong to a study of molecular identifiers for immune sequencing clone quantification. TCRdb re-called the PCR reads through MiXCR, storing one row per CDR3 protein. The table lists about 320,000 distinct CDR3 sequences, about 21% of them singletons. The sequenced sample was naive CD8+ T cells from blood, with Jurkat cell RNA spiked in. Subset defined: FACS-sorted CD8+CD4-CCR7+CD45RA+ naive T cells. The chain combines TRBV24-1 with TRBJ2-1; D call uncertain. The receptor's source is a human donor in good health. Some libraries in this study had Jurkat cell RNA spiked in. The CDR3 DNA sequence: TGTGCCACCAGCGCCCATAACAATGAGCAGTTCTTC. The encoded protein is CATSAHNNEQFF.